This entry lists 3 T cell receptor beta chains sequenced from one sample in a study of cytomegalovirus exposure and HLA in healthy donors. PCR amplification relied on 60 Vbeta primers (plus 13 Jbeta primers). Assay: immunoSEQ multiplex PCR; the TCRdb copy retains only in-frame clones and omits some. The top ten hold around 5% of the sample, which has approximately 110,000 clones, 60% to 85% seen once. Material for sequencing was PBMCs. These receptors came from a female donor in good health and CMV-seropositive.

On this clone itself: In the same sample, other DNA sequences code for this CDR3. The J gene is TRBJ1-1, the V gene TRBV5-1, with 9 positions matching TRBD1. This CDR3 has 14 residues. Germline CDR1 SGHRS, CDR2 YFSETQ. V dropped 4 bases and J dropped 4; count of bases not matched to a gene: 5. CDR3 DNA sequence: TGCGCCAGCAGCCCAACGACAGGGGGCACTGAAGCTTTCTTT. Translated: CASSPTTGGTEAFF.

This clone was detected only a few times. The CDR3 protein is CASRTGTLDEQFF. The CDR3 nucleotides are TGTGCCAGCAGGACAGGTACCTTGGATGAGCAGTTCTTC. This chain connects TRBV28 to TRBJ2-1, with a tentative D call TRBD1 (6 bases). The germline V gene encodes CDR1 MDHEN and CDR2 SYDVKM. Trimming removed 6 bases from V and 8 bases from J, with 14 bases in between. The CDR3 length is 13 residues.

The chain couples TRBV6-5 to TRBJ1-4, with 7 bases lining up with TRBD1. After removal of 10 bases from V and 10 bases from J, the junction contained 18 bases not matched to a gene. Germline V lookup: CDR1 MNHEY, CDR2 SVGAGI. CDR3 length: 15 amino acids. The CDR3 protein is CATKQGTQGYGKLFF. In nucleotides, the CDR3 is TGTGCCACAAAACAGGGGACGCAGGGCTACGGAAAACTGTTTTTT.